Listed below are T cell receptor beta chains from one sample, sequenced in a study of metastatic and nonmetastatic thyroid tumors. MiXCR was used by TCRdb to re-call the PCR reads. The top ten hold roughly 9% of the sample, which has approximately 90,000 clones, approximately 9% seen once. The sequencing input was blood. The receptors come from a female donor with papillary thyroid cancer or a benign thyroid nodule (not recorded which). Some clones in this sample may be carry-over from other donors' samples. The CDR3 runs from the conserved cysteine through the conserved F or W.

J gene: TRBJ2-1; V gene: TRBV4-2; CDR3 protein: CASSQLTAGGQGEQFF
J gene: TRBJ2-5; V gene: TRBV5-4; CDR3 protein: CASSSGQGMSQTQYF
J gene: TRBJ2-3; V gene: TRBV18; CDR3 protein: CASSLDSGGSTDTQYF
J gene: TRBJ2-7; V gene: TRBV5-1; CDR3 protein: CASSGGRTYEQYF
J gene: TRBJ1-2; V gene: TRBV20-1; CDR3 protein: CSASPGGETNYGYTF
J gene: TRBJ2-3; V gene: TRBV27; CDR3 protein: CASGTRETDTQYF
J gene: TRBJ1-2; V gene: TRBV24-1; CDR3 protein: CATSEGDRGVYGYTF
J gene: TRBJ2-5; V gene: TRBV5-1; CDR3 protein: CASAPRGRGDQETQYF
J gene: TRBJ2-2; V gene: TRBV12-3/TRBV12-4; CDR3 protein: CASSPRWQGSVTGELFF
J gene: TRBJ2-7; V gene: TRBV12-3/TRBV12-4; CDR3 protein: CASSRPGQGSYEQYF
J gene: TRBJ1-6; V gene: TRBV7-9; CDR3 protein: CASSSPNRQVFHF
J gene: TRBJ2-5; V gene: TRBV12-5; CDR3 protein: CASGLAGVGETQYF
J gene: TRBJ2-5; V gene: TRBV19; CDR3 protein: CASSIRRDQETQYF
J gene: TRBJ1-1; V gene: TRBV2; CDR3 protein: CASSEGQGGTEAFF
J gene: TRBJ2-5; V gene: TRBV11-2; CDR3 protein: CASSLGGWYQETQYF
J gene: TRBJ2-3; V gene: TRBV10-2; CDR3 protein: CASSESAGGTDTQYF
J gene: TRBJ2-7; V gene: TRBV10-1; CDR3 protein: CASSYLRGAGGYEQYF
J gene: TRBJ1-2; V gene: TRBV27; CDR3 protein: CASSLRVNYGYTF
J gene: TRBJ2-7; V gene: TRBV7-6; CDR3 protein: CASSAGQGAREQYF
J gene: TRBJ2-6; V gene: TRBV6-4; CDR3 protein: CASSDSSGSGANVLTF
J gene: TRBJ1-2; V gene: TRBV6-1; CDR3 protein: CASSGTANYGYTF
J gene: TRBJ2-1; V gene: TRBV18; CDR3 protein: CASSPMNEQFF
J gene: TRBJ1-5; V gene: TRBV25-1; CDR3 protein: CASSVGRTNQPQHF
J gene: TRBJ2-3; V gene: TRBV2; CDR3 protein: CASSAGTSGGRTDTQYF
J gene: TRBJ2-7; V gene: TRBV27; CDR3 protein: CASSLGGQKAYEQYF
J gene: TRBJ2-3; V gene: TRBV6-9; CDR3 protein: CASSYSAQYPNTQYF
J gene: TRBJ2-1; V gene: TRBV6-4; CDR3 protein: CASSRSGESSYNEQFF
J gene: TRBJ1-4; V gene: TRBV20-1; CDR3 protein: CSASEPTGATNEKLFF
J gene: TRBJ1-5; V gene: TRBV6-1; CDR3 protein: CASSPRTYLSGKPQHF
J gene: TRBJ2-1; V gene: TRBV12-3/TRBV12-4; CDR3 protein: CASSFLAAYNEQFF
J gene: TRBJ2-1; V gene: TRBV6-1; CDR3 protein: CASRGGGAQEQFF
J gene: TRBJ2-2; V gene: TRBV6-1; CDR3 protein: CAGQDVSGGDSGELFF
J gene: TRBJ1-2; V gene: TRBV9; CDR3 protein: CASSPRDRVGYTF
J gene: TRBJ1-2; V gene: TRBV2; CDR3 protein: CASSVRAGYGYTF
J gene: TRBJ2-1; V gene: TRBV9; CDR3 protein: CASSVDPDRGLNEQFF
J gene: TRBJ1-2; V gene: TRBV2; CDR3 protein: CASTSAPGDYGYTF
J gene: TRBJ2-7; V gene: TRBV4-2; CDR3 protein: CASSQTSGDSYEQYF
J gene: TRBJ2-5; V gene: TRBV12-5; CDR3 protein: CASGWPDRETQYF
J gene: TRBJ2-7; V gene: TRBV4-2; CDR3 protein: CASSLEGASGVAYEQYF
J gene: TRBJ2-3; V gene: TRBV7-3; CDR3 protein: CASSLNPGVGTDTQYF
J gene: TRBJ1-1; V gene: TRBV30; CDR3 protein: CAWKAFAGRNTEAFF
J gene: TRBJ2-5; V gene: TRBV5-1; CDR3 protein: CASSLAMDTQETQYF
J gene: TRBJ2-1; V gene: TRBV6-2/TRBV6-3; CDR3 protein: CASSPGGLYNEQFF
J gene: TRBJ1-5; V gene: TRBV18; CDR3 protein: CASSGTEGNQPQHF
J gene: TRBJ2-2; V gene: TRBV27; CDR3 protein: CASSLRGPPQWTGELFF
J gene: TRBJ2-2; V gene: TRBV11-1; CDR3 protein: CASSLGAGFYTGELFF
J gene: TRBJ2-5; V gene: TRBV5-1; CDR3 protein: CASSRDGGQETQYF
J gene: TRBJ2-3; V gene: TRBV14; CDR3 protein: CASSQDLLGGGSTDTQYF
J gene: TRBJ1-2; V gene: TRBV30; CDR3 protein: CAWSVSGEGYTF
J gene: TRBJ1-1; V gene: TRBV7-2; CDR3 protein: CASSLLTDTEAFF
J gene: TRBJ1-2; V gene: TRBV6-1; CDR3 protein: CASTPAGARDGYTF
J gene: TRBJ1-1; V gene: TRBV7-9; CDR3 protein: CASSYRGGTEAFF
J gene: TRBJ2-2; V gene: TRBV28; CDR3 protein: CASSWGRTGELFF
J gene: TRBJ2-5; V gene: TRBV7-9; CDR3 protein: CASSLTSSGGPQETQYF
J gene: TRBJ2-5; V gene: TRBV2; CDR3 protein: CASSGIPGLEQETQYF
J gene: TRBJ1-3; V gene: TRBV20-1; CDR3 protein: CSAMTGTSGNTIYF
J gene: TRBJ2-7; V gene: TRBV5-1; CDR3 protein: CASSTYRDSYEQYF